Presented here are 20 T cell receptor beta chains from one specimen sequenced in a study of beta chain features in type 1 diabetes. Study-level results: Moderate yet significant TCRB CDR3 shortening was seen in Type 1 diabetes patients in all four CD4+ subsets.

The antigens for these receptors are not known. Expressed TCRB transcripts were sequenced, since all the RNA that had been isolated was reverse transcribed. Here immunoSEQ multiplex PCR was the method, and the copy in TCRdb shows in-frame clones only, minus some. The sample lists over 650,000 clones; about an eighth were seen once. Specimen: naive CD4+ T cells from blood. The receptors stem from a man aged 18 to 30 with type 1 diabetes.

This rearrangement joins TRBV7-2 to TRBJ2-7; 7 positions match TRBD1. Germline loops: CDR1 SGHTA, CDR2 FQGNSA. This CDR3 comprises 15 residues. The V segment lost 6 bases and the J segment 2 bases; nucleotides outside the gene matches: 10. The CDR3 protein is CASSRTGQLTYEQYF. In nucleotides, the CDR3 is TGTGCCAGCAGTCGGACGGGACAGTTGACCTACGAGCAGTACTTC.

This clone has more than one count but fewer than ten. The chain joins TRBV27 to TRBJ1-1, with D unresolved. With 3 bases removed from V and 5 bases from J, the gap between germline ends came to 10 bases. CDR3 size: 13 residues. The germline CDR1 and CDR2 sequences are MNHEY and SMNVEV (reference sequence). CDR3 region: CASSLWRETEAFF. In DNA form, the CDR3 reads TGTGCCAGCAGTTTGTGGAGGGAGACTGAAGCTTTCTTT.

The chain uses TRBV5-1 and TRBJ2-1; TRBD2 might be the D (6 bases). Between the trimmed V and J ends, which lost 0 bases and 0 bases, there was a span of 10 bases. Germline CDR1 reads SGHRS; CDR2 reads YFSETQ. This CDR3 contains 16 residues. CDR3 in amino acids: CASSLGWGGSYNEQFF. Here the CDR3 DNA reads TGCGCCAGCAGCTTGGGTTGGGGAGGCTCCTACAATGAGCAGTTCTTC. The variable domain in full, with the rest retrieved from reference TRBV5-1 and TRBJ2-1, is KAGVTQTPRYLIKTRGQQVTLSCSPISGHRSVSWYQQTPGQGLQFLFEYFSETQRNKGNFPGRFSGRQFSNSRSEMNVSTLELGDSALYLCASSLGWGGSYNEQFFGPGTRLTVL.

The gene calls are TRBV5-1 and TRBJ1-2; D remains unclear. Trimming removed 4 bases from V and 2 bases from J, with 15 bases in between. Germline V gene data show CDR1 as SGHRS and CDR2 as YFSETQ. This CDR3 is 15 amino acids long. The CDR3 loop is CASSPVGMGNYGYTF. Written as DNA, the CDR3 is TGCGCCAGCAGCCCCGTGGGGATGGGGAACTATGGCTACACCTTC.

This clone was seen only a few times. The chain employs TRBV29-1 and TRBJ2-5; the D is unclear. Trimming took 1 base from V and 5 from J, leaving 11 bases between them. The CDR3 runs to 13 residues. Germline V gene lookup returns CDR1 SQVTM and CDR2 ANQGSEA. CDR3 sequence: CSVEGYLGETQYF. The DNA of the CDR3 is TGCAGCGTTGAAGGGTATTTGGGGGAGACCCAGTACTTC.

The DNA of the CDR3 is TGTGCCAGCTCACCGGGGTCCGTCCGTCCAGATACGCAGTATTTT. This sequence encodes CASSPGSVRPDTQYF. The V gene is TRBV18, the J gene TRBJ2-3; no clear D. CDR1 is KGHSH, CDR2 LQKENI, per germline. There are 15 residues in the CDR3. The V and J ends lost 3 bases and 4 bases respectively, with 14 bases between them.

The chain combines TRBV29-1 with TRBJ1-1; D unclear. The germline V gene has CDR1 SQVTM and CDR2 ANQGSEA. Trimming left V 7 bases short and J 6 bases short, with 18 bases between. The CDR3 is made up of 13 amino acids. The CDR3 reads CSALGTNSPEAFF. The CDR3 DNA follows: TGCAGCGCCTTAGGCACTAACTCGCCTGAAGCTTTCTTT.

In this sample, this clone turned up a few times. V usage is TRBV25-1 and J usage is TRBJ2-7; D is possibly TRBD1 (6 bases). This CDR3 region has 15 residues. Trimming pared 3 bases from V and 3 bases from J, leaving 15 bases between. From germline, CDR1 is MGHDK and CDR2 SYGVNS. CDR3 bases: TGTGCCAGCAGTGACCCGACAGGCCCGAACTACGAGCAGTACTTC. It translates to CASSDPTGPNYEQYF.

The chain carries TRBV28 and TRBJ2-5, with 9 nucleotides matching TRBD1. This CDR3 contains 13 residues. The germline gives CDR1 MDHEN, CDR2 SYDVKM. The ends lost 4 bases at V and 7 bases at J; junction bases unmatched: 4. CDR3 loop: CASSSPGQGTQYF. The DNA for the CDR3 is TGTGCCAGCAGTTCGCCGGGACAGGGGACCCAGTACTTC.

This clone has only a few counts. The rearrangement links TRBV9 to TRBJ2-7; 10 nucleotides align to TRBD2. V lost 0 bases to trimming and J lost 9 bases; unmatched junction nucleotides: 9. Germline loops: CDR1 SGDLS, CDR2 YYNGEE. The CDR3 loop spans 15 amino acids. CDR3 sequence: CASSVDSSGRGVQYF. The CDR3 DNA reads TGTGCCAGCAGCGTAGACTCTAGCGGGAGAGGAGTGCAGTACTTC.

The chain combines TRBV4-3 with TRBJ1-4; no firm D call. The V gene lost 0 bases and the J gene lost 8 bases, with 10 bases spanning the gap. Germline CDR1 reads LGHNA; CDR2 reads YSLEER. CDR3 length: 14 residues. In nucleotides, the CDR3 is TGCGCCAGCAGCCAAGATGGAAGGACGGAAAAACTGTTTTTT. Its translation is CASSQDGRTEKLFF.

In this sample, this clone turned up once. The CDR3 loop is CASSVVMAPEAFF. CDR3 nucleotide sequence: TGTGCCAGCAGCGTAGTTATGGCACCTGAAGCTTTCTTT. The chain employs TRBV9 and TRBJ1-1; D gene unclear. CDR3 length equals 13 residues. Germline CDR1 SGDLS, CDR2 YYNGEE. The V and J ends lost 0 bases and 6 bases respectively, with 9 bases between them.

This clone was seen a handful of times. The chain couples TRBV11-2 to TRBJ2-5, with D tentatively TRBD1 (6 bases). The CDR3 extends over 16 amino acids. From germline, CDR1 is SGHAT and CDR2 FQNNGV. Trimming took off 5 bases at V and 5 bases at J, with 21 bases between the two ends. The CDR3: CASSQNRDTLGETQYF. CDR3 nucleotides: TGTGCCAGCAGCCAGAACCGGGACACCCTGGGGGAGACCCAGTACTTC.

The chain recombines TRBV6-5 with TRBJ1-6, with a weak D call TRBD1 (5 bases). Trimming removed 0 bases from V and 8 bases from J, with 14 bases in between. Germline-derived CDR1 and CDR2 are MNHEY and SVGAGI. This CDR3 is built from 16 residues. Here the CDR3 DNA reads TGTGCCAGCAGTTACTCCCCCTGGGGCGGCGATTCACCCCTCCACTTT. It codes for CASSYSPWGGDSPLHF.

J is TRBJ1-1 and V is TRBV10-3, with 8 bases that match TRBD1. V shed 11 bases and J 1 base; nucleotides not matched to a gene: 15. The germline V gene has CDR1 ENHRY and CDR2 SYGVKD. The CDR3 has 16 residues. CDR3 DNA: TGTGCCCCCCCCACCGAGGGGGACAGGAGGAACACTGAAGCTTTCTTT. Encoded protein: CAPPTEGDRRNTEAFF.

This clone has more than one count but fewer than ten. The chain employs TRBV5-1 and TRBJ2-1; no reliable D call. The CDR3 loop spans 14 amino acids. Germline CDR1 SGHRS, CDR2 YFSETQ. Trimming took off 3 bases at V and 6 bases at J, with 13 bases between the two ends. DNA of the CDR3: TGCGCCAGCAGCTGGACCCTCCAACCCAATGAGCAGTTCTTC. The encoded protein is CASSWTLQPNEQFF.

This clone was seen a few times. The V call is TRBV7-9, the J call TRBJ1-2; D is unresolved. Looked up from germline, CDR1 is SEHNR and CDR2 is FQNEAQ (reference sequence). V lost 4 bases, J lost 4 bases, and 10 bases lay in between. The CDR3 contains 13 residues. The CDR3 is CASSSPGFYGYTF. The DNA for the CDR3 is TGTGCCAGCAGCTCCCCGGGATTCTATGGCTACACCTTC.

DNA of the CDR3: TGTGCCTGGAGTCGAGGAGAGTACGAGCAGTACTTC. Amino acids: CAWSRGEYEQYF. This rearrangement joins TRBV30 to TRBJ2-7; no clear D gene. Germline-derived CDR1 and CDR2 are GTSNPN and SVGIG (reference sequence). The CDR3 length is 12 residues. Trimming took 2 bases from V and 4 from J, leaving 9 bases between them.

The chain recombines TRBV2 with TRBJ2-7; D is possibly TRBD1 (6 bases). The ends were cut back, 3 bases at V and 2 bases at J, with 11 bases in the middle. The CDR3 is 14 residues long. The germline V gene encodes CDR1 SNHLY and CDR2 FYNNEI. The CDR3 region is CASSDRGPPYEQYF. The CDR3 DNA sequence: TGTGCCAGCAGTGACAGGGGTCCCCCCTACGAGCAGTACTTC.

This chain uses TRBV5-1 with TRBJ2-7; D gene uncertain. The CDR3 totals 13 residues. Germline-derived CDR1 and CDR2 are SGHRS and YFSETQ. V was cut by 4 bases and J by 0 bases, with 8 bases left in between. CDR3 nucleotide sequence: TGCGCCAGCAGCCCGACGGACTCCTACGAGCAGTACTTC. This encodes CASSPTDSYEQYF.